The 3 T cell receptor beta chains listed next were all sequenced from one sample in a study of CD8 T cell repertoires and HIV-1 epitope variants. Antigen specificity for these receptors is unknown. Profiled with immunoSEQ multiplex PCR; TCRdb holds only in-frame clones, not every one. Among some 5,400 clones listed, approximately 72% were seen once. Sequenced material: cultured CD8+ T cells derived from PBMCs. These receptors came from a male donor with HIV.

The chain recombines TRBV6-1 with TRBJ2-1, with 9 positions matching TRBD1. J gave up 7 bases and V 3 bases, and 7 bases lay outside the gene matches. This CDR3 spans 15 amino acids. The germline CDR1 and CDR2 sequences are MNHNS and SASEGT. The DNA of the CDR3 is TGTGCCAGCAGTGAGTCCGGGACAGGGACAAATGAGCAGTTCTTC. The encoded protein is CASSESGTGTNEQFF.

The rearrangement links TRBV10-1 to TRBJ2-3, with D possibly TRBD1 on 6 matching bases. The CDR3 consists of 15 residues. V was pared by 6 bases and J by 6 bases, with 19 bases between. Germline V lookup: CDR1 WNHNN, CDR2 SYGVQD (reference sequence). The CDR3 sequence is CASSDSGQGSDTQYF. For the CDR3, the DNA is TGCGCCAGCAGCGACAGTGGGCAGGGGTCGGATACGCAGTATTTT.

This chain uses TRBV27 with TRBJ2-1; no reliable D call. Deletions cut 2 bases from V and 2 bases from J, with 10 bases between. This CDR3 is 15 amino acids long. The germline gives CDR1 MNHEY, CDR2 SMNVEV (reference sequence). CDR3 loop: CASSLLENPYNEQFF. The CDR3, as DNA: TGTGCCAGCAGTTTACTGGAGAACCCCTACAATGAGCAGTTCTTC.